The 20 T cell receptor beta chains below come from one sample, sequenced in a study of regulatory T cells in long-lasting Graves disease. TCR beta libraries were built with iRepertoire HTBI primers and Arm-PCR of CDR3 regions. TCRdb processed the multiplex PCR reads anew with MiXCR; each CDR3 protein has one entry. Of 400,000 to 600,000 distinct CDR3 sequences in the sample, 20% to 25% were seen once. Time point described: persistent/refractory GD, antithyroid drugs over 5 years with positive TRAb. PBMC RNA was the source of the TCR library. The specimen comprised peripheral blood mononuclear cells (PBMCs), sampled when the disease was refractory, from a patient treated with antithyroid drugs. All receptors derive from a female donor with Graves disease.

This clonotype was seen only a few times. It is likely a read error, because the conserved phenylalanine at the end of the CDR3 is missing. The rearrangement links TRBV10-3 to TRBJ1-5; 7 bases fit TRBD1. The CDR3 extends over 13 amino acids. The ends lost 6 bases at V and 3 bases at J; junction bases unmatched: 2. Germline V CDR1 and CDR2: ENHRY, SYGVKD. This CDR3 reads CAIRGQLNQPQHL. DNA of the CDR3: TGTGCCATCAGGGGACAGCTCAATCAGCCCCAGCATCTT.

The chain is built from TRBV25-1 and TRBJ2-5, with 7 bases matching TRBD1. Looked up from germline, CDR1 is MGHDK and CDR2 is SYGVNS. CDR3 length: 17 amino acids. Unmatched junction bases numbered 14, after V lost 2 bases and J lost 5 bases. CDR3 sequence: CASSEGGTGAASETQYF. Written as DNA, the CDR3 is TGTGCCAGCAGTGAAGGGGGTACAGGGGCCGCATCCGAGACCCAGTACTTC. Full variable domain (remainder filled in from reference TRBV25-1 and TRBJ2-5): EADIYQTPRYLVIGTGKKITLECSQTMGHDKMYWYQQDPGMELHLIHYSYGVNSTEKGDLSSESTVSRIRTEHFPLTLESARPSHTSQYLCASSEGGTGAASETQYFGPGTRLLVL.

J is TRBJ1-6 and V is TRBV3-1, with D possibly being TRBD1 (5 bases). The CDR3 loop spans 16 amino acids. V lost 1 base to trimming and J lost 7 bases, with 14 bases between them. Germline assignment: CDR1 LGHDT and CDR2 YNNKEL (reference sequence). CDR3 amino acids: CASSQGLGAANSPLHF. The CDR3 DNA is TGTGCCAGCAGCCAAGGCTTAGGGGCCGCGAATTCACCCCTCCACTTT. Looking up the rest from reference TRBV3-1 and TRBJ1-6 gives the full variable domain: DTAVSQTPKYLVTQMGNDKSIKCEQNLGHDTMYWYKQDSKKFLKIMFSYNNKELIINETVPNRFSPKSPDKAHLNLHINSLELGDSAVYFCASSQGLGAANSPLHFGNGTRLTVT.

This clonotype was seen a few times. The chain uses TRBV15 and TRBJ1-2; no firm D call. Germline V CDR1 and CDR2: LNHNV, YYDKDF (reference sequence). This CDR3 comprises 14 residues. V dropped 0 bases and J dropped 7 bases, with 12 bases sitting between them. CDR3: CATSRDLGVFGYTF. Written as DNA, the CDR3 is TGTGCCACCAGCAGAGATCTCGGGGTTTTTGGCTACACCTTC.

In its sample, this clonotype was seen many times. As DNA, the CDR3 is TGTGCCAGCTCGGGTCACGGGACGGCCCAAGAGACCCAGTACTTC. This translates into CASSGHGTAQETQYF. The gene calls are TRBV28 and TRBJ2-5; D may match TRBD1 or TRBD2 (5 bases each). CDR1 is MDHEN, CDR2 SYDVKM, per germline. V was trimmed by 8 bases and J by 1 base, leaving 17 bases between them. The CDR3 sequence is 15 residues long.

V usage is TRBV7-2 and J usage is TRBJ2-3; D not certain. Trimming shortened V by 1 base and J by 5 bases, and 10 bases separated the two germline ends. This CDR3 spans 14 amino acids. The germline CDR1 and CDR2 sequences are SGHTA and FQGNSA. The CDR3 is CASSLGGVRDTQYF. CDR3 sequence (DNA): TGTGCCAGCAGCTTAGGTGGCGTGCGAGATACGCAGTATTTT.

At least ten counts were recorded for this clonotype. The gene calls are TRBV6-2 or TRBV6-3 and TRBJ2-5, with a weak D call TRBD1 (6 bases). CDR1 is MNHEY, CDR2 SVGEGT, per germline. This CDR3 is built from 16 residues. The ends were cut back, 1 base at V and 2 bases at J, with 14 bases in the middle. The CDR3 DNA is TGTGCCAGCAGTTACTTGGACAGTTTATTACAAGAGACCCAGTACTTC. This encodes CASSYLDSLLQETQYF.

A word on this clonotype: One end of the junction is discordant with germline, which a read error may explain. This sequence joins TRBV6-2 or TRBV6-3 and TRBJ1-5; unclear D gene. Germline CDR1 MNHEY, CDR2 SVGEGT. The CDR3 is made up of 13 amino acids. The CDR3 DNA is TGTGCCGGCAGTTATTCCCCTGATCAGCCCCAGCATTTT. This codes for CAGSYSPDQPQHF.

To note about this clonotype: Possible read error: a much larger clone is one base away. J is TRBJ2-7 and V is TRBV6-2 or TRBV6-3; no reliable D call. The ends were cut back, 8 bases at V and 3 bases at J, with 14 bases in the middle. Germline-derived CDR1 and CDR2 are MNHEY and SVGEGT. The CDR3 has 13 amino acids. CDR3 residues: CASSYESFYEQYF. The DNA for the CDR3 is TGTGCCAGCTCTTACGAGTCTTTCTACGAGCAGTACTTC.

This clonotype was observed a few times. Here the CDR3 DNA reads TGTGCCAGCAGCCAGAGCAGGGCGGCCTACGAGCAGTACTTC. This codes for CASSQSRAAYEQYF. The chain joins TRBV3-1 to TRBJ2-7; a weak D match, TRBD1 (5 bases). Trimming stripped 3 bases from V and 2 bases from J, with 11 bases between. This CDR3 region has 14 residues. Per germline, CDR1 LGHDT and CDR2 YNNKEL (reference sequence).

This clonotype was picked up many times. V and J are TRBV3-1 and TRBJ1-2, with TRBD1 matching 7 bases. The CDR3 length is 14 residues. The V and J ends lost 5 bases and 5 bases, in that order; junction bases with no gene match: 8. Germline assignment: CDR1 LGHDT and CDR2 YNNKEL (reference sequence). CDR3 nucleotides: TGTGCCAGCAGCACCCGGACAGGAGCTTATGGCTACACCTTC. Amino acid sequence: CASSTRTGAYGYTF.

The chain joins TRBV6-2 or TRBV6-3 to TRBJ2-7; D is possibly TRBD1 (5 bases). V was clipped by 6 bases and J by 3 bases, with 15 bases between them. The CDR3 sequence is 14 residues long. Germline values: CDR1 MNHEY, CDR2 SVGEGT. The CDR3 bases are TGTGCCAGCAGCCCCCCCAGGGAAAGCTACGAGCAGTACTTC. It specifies CASSPPRESYEQYF.

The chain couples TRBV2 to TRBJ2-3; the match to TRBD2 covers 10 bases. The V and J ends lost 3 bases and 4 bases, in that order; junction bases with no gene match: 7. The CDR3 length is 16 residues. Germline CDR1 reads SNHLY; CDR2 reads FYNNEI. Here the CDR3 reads CASSDGRAGGSDTQYF. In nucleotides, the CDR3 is TGTGCCAGCAGTGACGGAAGAGCGGGAGGGTCAGATACGCAGTATTTT.

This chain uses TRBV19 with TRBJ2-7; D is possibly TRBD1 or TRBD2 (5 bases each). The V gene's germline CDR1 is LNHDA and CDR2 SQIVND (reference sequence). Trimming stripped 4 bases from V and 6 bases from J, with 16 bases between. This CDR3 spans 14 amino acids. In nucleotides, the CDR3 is TGTGCCAGTAGTAGGGCGCCCGGGACCCTCGAGCAGTACTTC. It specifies CASSRAPGTLEQYF.

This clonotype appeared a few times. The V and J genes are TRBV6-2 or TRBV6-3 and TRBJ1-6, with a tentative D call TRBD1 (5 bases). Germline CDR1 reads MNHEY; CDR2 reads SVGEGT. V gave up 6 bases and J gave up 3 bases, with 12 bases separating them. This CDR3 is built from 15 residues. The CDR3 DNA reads TGTGCCAGCAGGGAACAGGCCGACTATAATTCACCCCTCCACTTT. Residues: CASREQADYNSPLHF.

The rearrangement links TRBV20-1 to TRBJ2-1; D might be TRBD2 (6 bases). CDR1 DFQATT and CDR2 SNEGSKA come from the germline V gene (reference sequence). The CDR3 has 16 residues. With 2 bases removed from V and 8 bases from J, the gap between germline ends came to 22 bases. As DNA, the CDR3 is TGCAGTGCTAGACCTAGACTAGTTACTCGGGATGATGAGCAGTTCTTC. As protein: CSARPRLVTRDDEQFF.

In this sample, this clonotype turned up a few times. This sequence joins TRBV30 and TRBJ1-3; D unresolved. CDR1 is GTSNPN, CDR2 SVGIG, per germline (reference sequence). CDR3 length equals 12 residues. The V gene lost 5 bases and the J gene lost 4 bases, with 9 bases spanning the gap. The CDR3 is CAWAKSGNTIYF. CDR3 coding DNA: TGTGCCTGGGCCAAGAGCGGAAACACCATATATTTT.

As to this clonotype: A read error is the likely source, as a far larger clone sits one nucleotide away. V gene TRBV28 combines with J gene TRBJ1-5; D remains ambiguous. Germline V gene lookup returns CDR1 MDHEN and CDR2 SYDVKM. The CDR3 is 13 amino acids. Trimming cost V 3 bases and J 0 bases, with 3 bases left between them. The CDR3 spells CASSFVSNQPQHF. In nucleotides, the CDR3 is TGTGCCAGCAGTTTTGTTAGCAATCAGCCCCAGCATTTT.

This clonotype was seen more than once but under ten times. The CDR3 nucleotides are TGTGCCAGCAGCCCACCTAGGGGGACGGTGGATACGCAGTATTTT. Translating it yields CASSPPRGTVDTQYF. The chain combines TRBV9 with TRBJ2-3, with a tentative D call TRBD1 (6 bases). The CDR3 length is 15 residues. V lost 4 bases and J 6 bases, leaving 18 bases between the germline ends. The germline V gene has CDR1 SGDLS and CDR2 YYNGEE.

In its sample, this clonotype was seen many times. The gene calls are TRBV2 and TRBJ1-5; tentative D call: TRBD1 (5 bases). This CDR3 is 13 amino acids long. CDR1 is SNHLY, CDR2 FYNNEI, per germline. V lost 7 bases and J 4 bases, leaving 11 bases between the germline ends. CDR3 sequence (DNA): TGTGCCAGCAAGCAGGGTTGGAATCAGCCCCAGCATTTT. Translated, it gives CASKQGWNQPQHF. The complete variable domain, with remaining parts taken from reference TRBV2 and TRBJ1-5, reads EPEVTQTPSHQVTQMGQEVILRCVPISNHLYFYWYRQILGQKVEFLVSFYNNEISEKSEIFDDQFSVERPDGSNFTLKIRSTKLEDSAMYFCASKQGWNQPQHFGDGTRLSIL.